This TCR beta chain is drawn from a study of shared clonotypes between healthy human individuals (dated by TCRdb to the early 2020s). Turning to the overall study: The cohort comprised a couple of women and a few men aged 18 to 49 years. Different laboratories and diverse techniques were used to prepare libraries and sequence TCR repertoires, to increase sequencing depth and limit assay-specific biases. For each donor, CD4 naive and CD4 memory were each given three plates, CD8 naive was given two plates, and CD8 memory was given one plate. Blood TCR repertoires of five healthy adults were deeply sequenced to estimate repertoire size and the extent of clonotype sharing between individuals. Per donor, leukapheresis produced somewhere between about 0.9 and 9.5 billion PBMCs. The paper's findings and limits, for the study overall: Estimated clonotype richness was generally larger for naive than for memory subsets. Pairwise subsampling indicated that sequencing depth was expected to affect the degree of clonotype sharing among donors. Because the study included only a small number of donors, the genetic and exposure-history diversity represented was limited. Across a few donors, approximately 5% of naive CD4, around 3.3% of naive CD8, under 2.5% of memory CD4, and over 0.35% of memory CD8 clonotypes were shared. Even with the large sequencing depth, rarefaction of the sorted-subset datasets indicated that sequencing was incomplete. Higher generation probabilities were observed for clonotypes shared by all four sorted-subset donors than for non-shared clonotypes. Sampling was restricted to blood, and TCR repertoires in tissue are likely to differ from TCR repertoires in blood.

In the case of this clone: Its binding antigen is unknown. No much larger clonotype is one base removed from it; base qualities were not supplied.

Using the deep immunoSEQ assay, multiplex PCR amplified TCR CDR3 regions from genomic DNA. For each cell subset, the extracted genomic DNA was distributed evenly across all wells of several immunoSEQ 96-well plates, and each plate served as one replicate. For sorted subsets, each replicate PCR was loaded with roughly 0.2 ug genomic DNA, equivalent to approximately 33,000 T cell genomes. Purified libraries were quantified with a Qubit 3.0 fluorometer, sized on a Bioanalyzer 2100, and re-quantified with the KAPA Library Quantification kit. Every immunoSEQ 96-well plate was sequenced on a separate single-read 150-cycle Illumina NextSeq 550 flow cell. From the authors' description of their analysis: Because the immunoSEQ output included only junctional sequences and no quality scores, the filtering could not be the same as the filtering used for full-length reads. To assign V/J genes and CDR3, sequences were annotated against IMGT germline references using PyIR, a Python wrapper for IgBLAST v1.9. Reads were removed for weak V/J assignments (E-value above 1e-6), missing CDR3, stop codons, out-of-frame junctions, or ambiguous translated residues. A V3J clonotype was defined by an identical inferred V gene, J gene, and CDR3 amino acid sequence. Percentage overlap between repertoires was calculated by dividing the number of shared unique clonotypes by the size of the smaller repertoire. RTK rarefaction, the Chao1 estimator, and Recon v2.1 estimates of unobserved clonotypes were used to assess repertoire richness. For all TCRbeta clonotypes obtained by the gDNA method from a handful of donors, generation probabilities were computed with OLGA. TCRdb retrieved this table from immuneACCESS and kept in-frame rearrangements only. Not all clones are present; in checked studies, unresolved V genes account for under half, and no reason is known for the remainder. V and J calls and clone size are given by that table; D and trimming were obtained from the DNA. This sample has some 500,000 clones in its table, and 90% to 96% of those were observed once. The top ten clones comprise 0.06% of the sample.

The CDR3 has 18 amino acids, counting the end cysteine and phenylalanine. Only the CDR3 part of the read is kept: 54 bases, read in frame from the first base. V ends up 7 bases short and J 0 bases short, with an unmatched junction base count of 8. CDR1 and CDR2, per the germline V gene (reference sequence), are MNHEY and SMNVEV. The donors were healthy, HIV-negative adults who had no recently reported acute infections or vaccinations. All donors were Caucasian adults living in Nashville, Tennessee, USA. CD4+ T cells were enriched through magnetic negative selection, after which naive cells were positively selected on CD45RA and the remaining negative fraction served as the memory subset. Blood was collected by leukapheresis, and PBMCs were isolated by Ficoll-Histopaque density gradient centrifugation and then cryopreserved in liquid nitrogen vapor phase. Purity and quantity of every magnetically sorted T cell population were checked by analytical flow cytometry. Genomic DNA was isolated from each sorted fraction and quantified by UV absorbance on a Nanodrop 2000c.

The clonotype was recovered from a woman under 40 in good health. The chain couples TRBV27 to TRBJ2-3, with TRBD2 identical over 15 junction bases. Sequenced input: naive CD4+ T cells sorted from blood. Interpreted using the paper, the cell subset or site label stands for: CD45RA+ positively selected. The sequence in DNA is TGTGCCAGCACAGGACTAGCGGGAGGGTTGGGCAGCACAGATACGCAGTATTTT. This sequence encodes CASTGLAGGLGSTDTQYF.